This T cell receptor (beta chain) emerged from a study of long-term antiretroviral therapy in people with HIV. In the study overall: First collections came about a decade before the 2015 immediate-ART recommendation.

Deletions cut 2 bases from V and 7 bases from J, with 15 bases between. The CDR3 runs 16 residues. Per germline, CDR1 SEHNR and CDR2 FQNEAQ (reference sequence). Sequencing used immunoSEQ v3.0 at survey level. Assay used: immunoSEQ multiplex PCR; TCRdb lists only in-frame clones, some missing. The sample has around 27,000 clones, approximately 80% seen once. To note about this clone: Its antigen is not identified.

Study-wide results and limits: The data indicate that diversity increased after ART but remained below transplant donor controls. Narrower CDR3 length ranges marked HIV repertoires relative to controls.

This chain links TRBV7-9 with TRBJ1-6; possible D gene TRBD1, 6 bases. The input for sequencing was unsorted PBMCs, taken 1.1 years before starting antiretroviral therapy. The TCR sequence derives from a woman in her thirties with HIV. The CDR3: CASSLLLDSNNSPLHF. The CDR3 DNA reads TGTGCCAGCAGCTTACTATTGGACAGCAACAATTCACCCCTCCACTTT. The entire variable domain, with the rest obtained from reference TRBV7-9 and TRBJ1-6, is as follows: DTGVSQNPRHKITKRGQNVTFRCDPISEHNRLYWYRQTLGQGPEFLTYFQNEAQLEKSRLLSDRFSAERPKGSFSTLEIQRTEQGDSAMYLCASSLLLDSNNSPLHFGNGTRLTVT.